The clone carrying this T cell receptor beta chain appeared once. This entry belongs to a study of blood T cell repertoires in COVID-19. Authors' methods: How many nucleated cells were present was estimated from reference gene primer amplification. Using immunoSEQ multiplex PCR, the repertoire was profiled, and TCRdb retains in-frame clones only, with some absent. V, J and clone size are those of that table, while D and trimming were read from the DNA. The top ten hold roughly 1.3% of the sample, which has over 200,000 clones, over 80% seen once. The source of this sequence is a woman aged 30 to 39 with COVID-19, enrolled during active disease. Material for sequencing was peripheral blood.

CDR3 DNA sequence: TGTGCCAGCAGCGTATCCCCGGCGGATGAGCAGTTCTTC. It codes for CASSVSPADEQFF. The chain carries TRBV9 and TRBJ2-1; D not resolved. Germline V CDR1 and CDR2: SGDLS, YYNGEE. V lost 1 base and J 8 bases, leaving 10 bases between the germline ends. This CDR3 is 13 amino acids long.